This T cell receptor (beta chain) comes out of a study of blood T cell repertoires in COVID-19. Whole-study context: Samples came from the United States, Italy and Spain, spanning acute and convalescent COVID-19.

Clones were read by immunoSEQ multiplex PCR, and TCRdb kept only the in-frame ones, dropping some. The sample records 200,000 to 250,000 clones, about 83% being singletons. The cohort comprised adults aged about 18 to 100 years residing in about two dozen US areas. Each participant's cohort was designated according to participant-reported clinical history. Sequenced: PBMCs or T cells enriched from blood (not recorded which). The TCR comes from a woman aged 50 to 60 who had recovered from COVID-19.

CDR3 nucleotides: TGTGCCAGCAGCCAGCTAGCGGGAGGTTCGTACGAGCAGTACTTC. Its translation is CASSQLAGGSYEQYF. V usage is TRBV6-2 or TRBV6-3 and J usage is TRBJ2-7; 11 bases map to TRBD2. Germline assignment: CDR1 MNHEY and CDR2 SVGEGT. J lost 4 bases, V lost 6 bases, and 8 bases had no gene match. CDR3 length: 15 amino acids.